This T cell receptor (beta chain) came from a study of T-cell reconstitution after alpha-beta-depleted transplantation in children. Findings of the study overall: The origin of alpha-beta T cells about two months after transplant was reportedly several hundred expanded graft clones. A year had passed since transplant, and T-cell counts and diversity by then came mostly from newly produced T cells. Recipient T cells and thymic progenitors that survived gave rise to the high TCRbeta diversity observed at day 60 in some patients.

Unique molecular identifiers tagged the TCRbeta library. MiXCR, run by TCRdb on the PCR reads, gives a single entry per CDR3 protein. The sample lists 500,000 to 650,000 distinct CDR3 sequences; roughly an eighth were seen once. This clonotype has more than one count but fewer than ten. The target antigen is unknown. This CDR3 has 14 amino acids. The V end lost 4 bases, the J end lost 7 bases, and 15 bases lay between the germline ends. The source of this sequence is a female patient under 10 years old who had a stem cell transplant for aplastic anemia, so the T cells may come from the graft donor. The rearrangement links TRBV12-3 or TRBV12-4 to TRBJ2-3, with D maybe TRBD2 (7 bases). Sequences were derived from PBMCs, mostly from graft donor cells, sampled 180 days after TCRalphabeta/CD19-depleted stem cell transplant. CDR3 DNA sequence: TGTGCCAGCAGTTGGGGGGGCTCGGGATATACGCAGTATTTT. As protein: CASSWGGSGYTQYF.